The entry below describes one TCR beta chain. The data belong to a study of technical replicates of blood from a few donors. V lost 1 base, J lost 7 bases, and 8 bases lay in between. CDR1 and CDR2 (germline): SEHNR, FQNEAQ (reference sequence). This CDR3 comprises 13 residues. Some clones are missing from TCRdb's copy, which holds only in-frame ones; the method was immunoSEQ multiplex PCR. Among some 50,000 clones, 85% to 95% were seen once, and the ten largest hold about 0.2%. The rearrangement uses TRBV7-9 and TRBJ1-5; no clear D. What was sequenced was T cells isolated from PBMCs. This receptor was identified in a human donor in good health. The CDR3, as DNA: TGTGCCAGCAGCTTAGAAGCGGGCCAGCCCCAGCATTTT. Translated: CASSLEAGQPQHF.